This T cell receptor beta chain originates from a study of cytomegalovirus exposure and HLA in healthy donors. The CDR3 totals 16 residues. CDR1 is SEHNR and CDR2 is FQNEAQ in the germline V gene (reference sequence). V was trimmed by 1 base and J by 1 base, leaving 11 bases between them. A remark on this clone: Its antigen is currently unknown.

TCRdb's copy holds only in-frame clones and misses some; the assay was immunoSEQ multiplex PCR. Among over 250,000 clones listed, 75% to 90% were seen once. Points from the study as a whole: Cytomegalovirus association was listed for about 170 TCR beta chains. TCR sequences were mostly rare, though some public TCRs occurred in many donors.

The material sequenced was PBMCs. The origin of this receptor is a woman in her thirties in good health and CMV-seropositive. The chain uses TRBV7-9 and TRBJ1-5; D is ambiguous. The DNA of the CDR3 is TGTGCCAGCAGCTTAGGAGGAGGGCGGAGCAATCAGCCCCAGCATTTT. This encodes CASSLGGGRSNQPQHF.